This TCR beta chain was identified during a study of human T cells and chemical hapten exposure. Study conclusions and caveats: In comparison with controls, expanded TCRs gave rise to a significantly larger number of large CDR3 similarity clusters. TCRs exceeding 1 in 1000 frequency stayed unchanged with DPC sensitization.

Noted time point: pre-sensitization, week 0. The treatment denotes: therapeutic diphenylcyclopropenone sensitization with weekly scalp DPC. Each patch-test visit's blood sample preceded patch application. This clonotype was counted a few times. Its antigen is not identified. CDR1 and CDR2 from the germline V gene are MNHEY and SVGEGT. The CDR3 extends over 14 amino acids. V dropped 6 bases and J dropped 4; count of bases not matched to a gene: 3. TCRdb recomputed calls from the RACE reads with MiXCR, one row per CDR3 protein. The sample has some 74,000 distinct CDR3 sequences, 14% seen once. This specimen consisted of whole blood, obtained in connection with sensitization to the hapten diphenylcyclopropenone (DPC). This rearrangement joins TRBV6-2 or TRBV6-3 to TRBJ1-4; 9 bases are a match to TRBD1. The receptor was derived from a woman aged 45-60 years with alopecia areata. Some clones in this sample may be carry-over from other donors' samples. CDR3 bases: TGTGCCAGCAGGAGGACAGGGGATAATGAAAAACTGTTTTTT. This gives the protein CASRRTGDNEKLFF.